The rows below give T cell receptor beta chains drawn from one sample of a study of blood T cell repertoires in COVID-19. TCRdb keeps only in-frame clones here, not all; method: immunoSEQ multiplex PCR. The sample yields 220,000 or so clones, roughly 84% seen once. The specimen sequenced was PBMCs or T cells enriched from blood (not recorded which). These receptors all stem from a woman between 40 and 55 years old who had recovered from COVID-19. Each CDR3 is given with its conserved first and last residue. A D gene is named only where the DNA matches it firmly. Size is stated for part of the rows, as once, few or many counts, or as a class when the clone is expanded.

size	D	V	J	CDR3	DNA
.	.	TRBV7-2	TRBJ2-5	CASSVTRWETQYF	TGTGCCAGCAGCGTGACTAGGTGGGAGACCCAGTACTTC
.	.	TRBV29-1	TRBJ2-5	CSVENDTQETQYF	TGCAGCGTTGAAAACGACACGCAAGAGACCCAGTACTTC
once	.	TRBV29-1	TRBJ1-1	CSVEDRRGNTEAFF	TGCAGCGTTGAAGATCGGCGGGGGAACACTGAAGCTTTCTTT
.	TRBD2	TRBV27	TRBJ2-7	CASSTTGTSGPYEQYF	TGTGCCAGCAGCACGACCGGGACTAGCGGGCCCTACGAGCAGTACTTC
.	.	TRBV2	TRBJ1-3	CASEYMRQENTIYF	TGTGCCAGCGAGTATATGAGGCAAGAAAACACCATATATTTT
.	.	TRBV27	TRBJ1-5	CASRRGGVSNQPQHF	TGTGCCAGCAGGCGAGGGGGGGTGAGCAATCAGCCCCAGCATTTT
.	TRBD2	TRBV2	TRBJ2-6	CASSEGLAASSGANVLTF	TGTGCCAGCAGTGAAGGACTAGCGGCTTCCTCTGGGGCCAACGTCCTGACTTTC
.	.	TRBV16	TRBJ1-1	CASSQSPGITAEAFF	TGTGCCAGCAGCCAATCACCAGGGATCACCGCTGAAGCTTTCTTT
.	TRBD2	TRBV5-1	TRBJ2-5	CASSLARASGGETQYF	TGCGCCAGCAGCTTGGCCAGAGCTAGCGGAGGAGAGACCCAGTACTTC
.	.	TRBV21-1	TRBJ2-1	CASSKADPSTGTSGRNEQFF	TGTGCCAGCAGCAAAGCAGACCCTAGTACCGGGACTAGCGGGAGGAATGAGCAGTTCTTC
.	.	TRBV18	TRBJ2-3	CASSPKRGMPDTQYF	TGTGCCAGCTCACCAAAAAGGGGGATGCCAGATACGCAGTATTTT
.	.	TRBV6-5	TRBJ2-5	CASNRDPRETQYF	TGTGCCAGCAACAGGGACCCGAGAGAGACCCAGTACTTC
.	TRBD2	TRBV5-4	TRBJ2-1	CASRLTSGGYNEQFF	TGTGCCAGCAGACTGACTAGCGGGGGGTACAATGAGCAGTTCTTC
once	.	TRBV4-3	TRBJ2-2	CASSPQGNTGELFF	TGCGCCAGCAGCCCCCAGGGGAACACCGGGGAGCTGTTTTTT
.	.	TRBV11-3	TRBJ2-3	CASSLGGSTDTQYF	TGTGCCAGCAGCTTAGGCGGGAGCACAGATACGCAGTATTTT
.	TRBD2	TRBV7-8	TRBJ2-1	CASRYSGRGPYNEQFF	TGTGCCAGCAGGTATAGCGGGAGGGGTCCCTACAATGAGCAGTTCTTC
.	TRBD1	TRBV11-2	TRBJ2-7	CASSSEGALDEQYF	TGTGCCAGCAGCTCAGAGGGGGCGCTTGACGAGCAGTACTTC
.	TRBD2	TRBV19	TRBJ2-5	CASSIDLGGSVGFETQYF	TGTGCCAGTAGTATAGATCTTGGCGGGAGTGTAGGCTTCGAGACCCAGTACTTC
.	.	TRBV4-1	TRBJ1-4	CASSQVPRATNEKLFF	TGCGCCAGCAGCCAAGTGCCCAGGGCTACTAATGAAAAACTGTTTTTT
.	TRBD1	TRBV5-4	TRBJ2-7	CASSLDGTGGVSYEQYF	TGTGCCAGCAGCTTGGATGGGACAGGGGGTGTCTCCTACGAGCAGTACTTC
.	.	TRBV5-1	TRBJ1-2	CASSLGGTQGLYGYTF	TGCGCCAGCAGCTTGGGGGGAACCCAGGGCCTCTATGGCTACACCTTC
.	.	TRBV5-1	TRBJ2-2	CASSLDPTGELFF	TGCGCCAGCAGCTTGGATCCGACCGGGGAGCTGTTTTTT
.	.	TRBV7-3	TRBJ2-2	CASSRTTAAGELFF	TGTGCCAGCAGCCGTACCACAGCGGCCGGGGAGCTGTTTTTT
.	TRBD1	TRBV6-6	TRBJ2-2	CASSSPGQGATGELFF	TGTGCCAGCAGTTCCCCGGGACAGGGGGCCACCGGGGAGCTGTTTTTT
few	.	TRBV20-1	TRBJ1-4	CSAKGVEKLFF	TGCAGTGCCAAAGGGGTGGAAAAACTGTTTTTT
.	.	TRBV7-2	TRBJ2-7	CASSLRFLGSYEQYF	TGTGCCAGCAGCTTAAGATTCCTAGGCTCCTACGAGCAGTACTTC
.	.	TRBV5-6	TRBJ1-6	CASSPKHGGGTSPLHF	TGTGCCAGCAGCCCTAAACACGGGGGGGGCACCTCACCCCTCCACTTT
.	.	TRBV2	TRBJ2-5	CASRRETQYF	TGTGCCAGCCGGCGGGAGACCCAGTACTTC
.	.	TRBV5-8	TRBJ1-1	CARRIATDVGGLTEAFF	TGTGCCAGACGGATCGCAACGGACGTAGGGGGTTTGACTGAAGCTTTCTTT
.	TRBD2	TRBV5-1	TRBJ2-3	CASSAGTSADTDTQYF	TGCGCCAGCAGCGCAGGGACTAGCGCAGACACAGATACGCAGTATTTT
few	.	TRBV28	TRBJ1-1	CASSPSTVTEAFF	TGTGCCAGCAGTCCGTCGACAGTCACTGAAGCTTTCTTT
.	.	TRBV2	TRBJ1-5	CASSRNRDQPQHF	TGTGCCAGCAGTAGAAACCGCGATCAGCCCCAGCATTTT
.	TRBD2	TRBV10-1	TRBJ2-1	CASSEGGSIDNEQFF	TGCGCCAGCAGTGAGGGCGGGAGCATCGACAATGAGCAGTTCTTC
.	TRBD1	TRBV19	TRBJ1-6	CASRMTGASYNSPLHF	TGTGCCAGTAGGATGACAGGGGCCTCCTATAATTCACCCCTCCACTTT
few	.	TRBV7-2	TRBJ1-4	CASSFTGGEKLFF	TGTGCCAGCAGCTTTACGGGGGGCGAAAAACTGTTTTTT
once	.	TRBV7-2	TRBJ2-3	CASSPTLNTDTQYF	TGTGCCAGCAGCCCCACTCTTAACACAGATACGCAGTATTTT
.	.	TRBV6-4	TRBJ1-2	CASTPEWNNYGYTF	TGTGCCAGCACCCCGGAGTGGAATAACTATGGCTACACCTTC
.	.	TRBV30	TRBJ2-7	CAWSVYSYEQYF	TGTGCCTGGAGTGTATACAGCTACGAGCAGTACTTC
once	TRBD1	TRBV5-1	TRBJ1-2	CASSTAGTGFYGYTF	TGCGCCAGCAGCACGGCGGGGACAGGGTTCTATGGCTACACCTTC
once	.	TRBV7-9	TRBJ2-3	CASSPWLGRETDTQYF	TGTGCCAGCAGCCCATGGCTGGGGCGGGAAACAGATACGCAGTATTTT
.	TRBD1	TRBV27	TRBJ2-5	CASSITPIRTGSPQETQYF	TGTGCCAGCAGTATTACACCTATCCGGACAGGGAGCCCCCAAGAGACCCAGTACTTC
.	.	TRBV5-1	TRBJ2-2	CASRGWYTGELFF	TGCGCCAGCCGGGGTTGGTACACCGGGGAGCTGTTTTTT
.	.	TRBV6-5	TRBJ2-1	CASRLGAFNEQFF	TGTGCCAGCAGATTGGGGGCCTTCAATGAGCAGTTCTTC
.	TRBD1	TRBV14	TRBJ1-1	CASSKGQGASWVTEAFF	TGTGCCAGCAGCAAGGGACAGGGGGCTTCGTGGGTCACTGAAGCTTTCTTT
.	.	TRBV3-1/TRBV3-2	TRBJ1-3	CASNSVSSSGNTIYF	TGTGCCAGCAATTCGGTTTCTAGCTCTGGAAACACCATATATTTT
.	TRBD2	TRBV5-5	TRBJ2-1	CASSLRAGGSSYNEQFF	TGTGCCAGCAGCCTTCGAGCGGGGGGGAGCTCCTACAATGAGCAGTTCTTC
.	.	TRBV27	TRBJ2-3	CASSLMAPSTDTQYF	TGTGCCAGCAGTTTAATGGCACCTAGCACAGATACGCAGTATTTT
.	TRBD2	TRBV3-1/TRBV3-2	TRBJ2-3	CASSQRGGPTSGRSTDTQYF	TGTGCCAGCAGCCAAAGGGGTGGACCAACTAGCGGGAGATCGACAGATACGCAGTATTTT
once	.	TRBV6-6	TRBJ1-3	CASRKELTSGNTIYF	TGTGCCAGCAGAAAGGAGCTGACCTCTGGAAACACCATATATTTT
once	.	TRBV28	TRBJ2-3	CASSLAGSGGSTDTQYF	TGTGCCAGCAGTTTAGCGGGGTCAGGGGGTAGCACAGATACGCAGTATTTT
.	TRBD1	TRBV4-1	TRBJ1-1	CASSQDAGGNPEAFF	TGCGCCAGCAGCCAAGACGCAGGGGGTAACCCTGAAGCTTTCTTT
.	.	TRBV19	TRBJ2-1	CASSSKSDSSYNEQFF	TGTGCCAGTAGTTCAAAATCGGACAGTTCCTACAATGAGCAGTTCTTC
.	TRBD1	TRBV5-4	TRBJ2-5	CASSLTGGETQYF	TGTGCCAGCAGCCTGACAGGGGGAGAGACCCAGTACTTC
.	.	TRBV7-3	TRBJ2-1	CASSLTPDSIEQFF	TGTGCCAGCAGCTTAACGCCGGACTCCATTGAGCAGTTCTTC
.	.	TRBV18	TRBJ1-6	CASSLGRDRGNSPLHF	TGTGCCAGCTCACTGGGGAGGGACCGAGGAAATTCACCCCTCCACTTT
.	TRBD1	TRBV6-2/TRBV6-3	TRBJ1-5	CASSQGDFQPQHF	TGTGCCAGCAGTCAGGGGGACTTTCAGCCCCAGCATTTT
.	.	TRBV19	TRBJ1-1	CASRLTGRNTEAFF	TGTGCCAGTAGGCTGACAGGTCGGAACACTGAAGCTTTCTTT
.	TRBD2	TRBV7-9	TRBJ2-1	CASSPGTSRTGEQFF	TGTGCCAGCAGCCCTGGGACTAGCCGGACGGGTGAGCAGTTCTTC
.	.	TRBV10-1	TRBJ2-1	CASSGTLDSSINEQFF	TGCGCCAGCAGTGGTACTCTTGACAGCTCGATAAATGAGCAGTTCTTC
.	.	TRBV21-1	TRBJ2-1	CASSRKGEGQNEQFF	TGTGCCAGCAGCAGGAAGGGGGAGGGCCAGAATGAGCAGTTCTTC